Listed here are 26 T cell receptor beta chains from one sample, sequenced in a study of T-cell reconstitution after alpha-beta-depleted transplantation in children. Using unique molecular identifiers, the investigators prepared the TCRbeta library. TCRdb re-called the PCR reads with MiXCR, one entry per CDR3 protein. The table lists 220,000 or so distinct CDR3 sequences, under 9.5% of them singletons. Sequencing used PBMCs, mostly from graft donor cells, obtained 180 days after TCRalphabeta/CD19-depleted stem cell transplant. The source is a male patient younger than 18 who had a stem cell transplant for acute lymphoblastic leukemia, so the T cells may come from the graft donor.

The chain couples TRBV7-2 to TRBJ2-1; D might be TRBD2 (5 bases). The germline CDR1 and CDR2 sequences are SGHTA and FQGNSA. V gave up 3 bases and J gave up 8 bases, with 14 bases separating them. CDR3 size: 14 residues. Written as DNA, the CDR3 is TGTGCCAGCAGCTTGCTTCTAGCATCAGATGAGCAGTTCTTC. It codes for CASSLLLASDEQFF. The whole variable domain, filled in from reference TRBV7-2 and TRBJ2-1, reads GAGVSQSPSNKVTEKGKDVELRCDPISGHTALYWYRQSLGQGLEFLIYFQGNSAPDKSGLPSDRFSAERTGGSVSTLTIQRTQQEDSAVYLCASSLLLASDEQFFGPGTRLTVL.

This clonotype was seen ten or more times. The rearrangement uses TRBV20-1 and TRBJ2-7; 9 bases are a match to TRBD2. This CDR3 contains 14 residues. Germline V gene sequence: CDR1 DFQATT, CDR2 SNEGSKA (reference sequence). V gave up 6 bases and J gave up 5 bases; unmatched junction bases: 11. CDR3: CSARSSGIPNEQYF. CDR3 nucleotide sequence: TGCAGTGCCAGATCTAGCGGGATTCCTAACGAGCAGTACTTC.

This clonotype was detected ten times or more. The chain couples TRBV14 to TRBJ2-1, with D hard to call. CDR3 length: 16 residues. V was shortened by 3 bases and J by 0 bases, with 12 bases between the two germline ends. In germline, CDR1 is SGHDN, CDR2 FVKESK. The DNA for the CDR3 is TGTGCCAGCAGCCAGGAAGCGATGGTCTCCTACAATGAGCAGTTCTTC. It specifies CASSQEAMVSYNEQFF.

This clonotype was observed at least ten times. This sequence joins TRBV10-2 and TRBJ2-2, with D maybe TRBD1 (6 bases). The CDR3 has 18 amino acids. V lost 0 bases and J 3 bases, leaving 17 bases between the germline ends. Germline CDR1 and CDR2: WSHSY and SAAADI. The chain's CDR3 is CASSESGSGTPYTGELFF. Written as DNA, the CDR3 is TGCGCCAGCAGTGAGTCGGGTTCCGGGACACCCTACACCGGGGAGCTGTTTTTT.

Ten or more counts support this clonotype. V gene TRBV12-3 or TRBV12-4 combines with J gene TRBJ1-2; perhaps TRBD1 as D (5 bases). The CDR3 contains 12 residues. Trimming took off 6 bases at V and 4 bases at J, with 9 bases between the two ends. This chain's CDR3 is CASSADSYGYTF. CDR3 DNA: TGTGCCAGCAGCGCCGACAGCTATGGCTACACCTTC.

This CDR3 is CAGSPPSTGFQETQYF. The CDR3 DNA follows: TGTGCAGGCAGTCCGCCCTCGACAGGTTTTCAAGAGACCCAGTACTTC. The chain combines TRBV12-3 or TRBV12-4 with TRBJ2-5; TRBD1 might be the D (6 bases). The CDR3 contains 16 residues.

Many counts were recorded for this clonotype. V is TRBV5-1 and J is TRBJ2-3; D gene uncertain. V lost 4 bases to trimming and J lost 0 bases, with 12 bases between them. Looked up from germline, CDR1 is SGHRS and CDR2 is YFSETQ. The CDR3 spans 15 residues. CDR3 region: CASSPPRSSTDTQYF. The CDR3 DNA reads TGCGCCAGCAGCCCCCCTAGGTCTAGCACAGATACGCAGTATTTT. Full variable domain (rest looked up from reference TRBV5-1 and TRBJ2-3): KAGVTQTPRYLIKTRGQQVTLSCSPISGHRSVSWYQQTPGQGLQFLFEYFSETQRNKGNFPGRFSGRQFSNSRSEMNVSTLELGDSALYLCASSPPRSSTDTQYFGPGTRLTVL.

This clonotype was observed many times. The J gene is TRBJ2-2, the V gene TRBV7-9; the D is unclear. V lost 2 bases and J lost 8, with 9 bases in between. This CDR3 contains 13 residues. Germline assignment: CDR1 SEHNR and CDR2 FQNEAQ (reference sequence). CDR3 DNA: TGTGCCAGCAGCTTAACCTCGACAGGGGAGCTGTTTTTT. Its protein is CASSLTSTGELFF.

This clonotype has ten or more counts. CDR3: CSVRLGGKGNQPQHF. Here the CDR3 DNA reads TGCAGCGTTAGGTTGGGGGGGAAGGGCAATCAGCCCCAGCATTTT. The chain couples TRBV29-1 to TRBJ1-5; D might be TRBD1 (5 bases). Trimming removed 5 bases at V and 2 bases at J, with 16 bases between. Per the germline V gene, CDR1 is SQVTM and CDR2 is ANQGSEA. The CDR3 extends over 15 amino acids.

Comment on this clonotype: Since a much larger clone is just one base distant, this may be a read error. The chain uses TRBV2 and TRBJ2-2, with a weak D call TRBD2 (6 bases). Per germline, CDR1 SNHLY and CDR2 FYNNEI. This CDR3 contains 19 residues. Trimming removed 8 bases at V and 2 bases at J, with 27 bases between. DNA of the CDR3: TGTGCCAGCTGTTTAGCGGAACGGCGATTCGACAGTAACACCGGGGAGCTGTTTTTT. Amino acids: CASCLAERRFDSNTGELFF.

Notes on this clonotype: A read error is possible here, since a much larger clone lies one base away. V is TRBV12-3 or TRBV12-4 and J is TRBJ2-5; 8 bases fit TRBD2. The CDR3 covers 15 residues. After removal of 3 bases from V and 7 bases from J, the junction contained 10 bases not matched to a gene. In DNA, the CDR3 is TGTGCCAGCAGTTTGGGTAGCGGGGTCTGTGGGACCCAGTACTTC. This encodes CASSLGSGVCGTQYF.

This clonotype was detected ten times or more. The chain joins TRBV5-1 to TRBJ2-7; possible D gene TRBD2, 7 bases. CDR1 is SGHRS and CDR2 is YFSETQ in the germline V gene. CDR3 size: 14 residues. V lost 2 bases and J lost 5, with 14 bases in between. The CDR3 spells CASSFGGRIHEQYF. In DNA form, the CDR3 reads TGCGCCAGCAGCTTCGGGGGGCGCATCCACGAGCAGTACTTC.

In regard to this clonotype: Given a much more abundant clone one base away, this may be a read error. This rearrangement joins TRBV12-3 or TRBV12-4 to TRBJ2-3; D tentatively reads TRBD1 or TRBD2 (6 bases each). There are 15 residues in the CDR3. V lost 7 bases to trimming and J lost 4 bases, with 18 bases between them. The CDR3 loop is CASNTGTGASDTQYF. DNA for the CDR3: TGTGCCAGCAACACGGGTACGGGGGCGTCAGATACGCAGTATTTT.

CDR3 amino acids: CASRFTPNYGYTF. The DNA for the CDR3 is TGTGCCAGCAGATTCACACCTAACTATGGCTACACCTTC. The chain uses TRBV28 and TRBJ1-2; no clear D. Germline values: CDR1 MDHEN, CDR2 SYDVKM. The CDR3 totals 13 residues. V gave up 6 bases and J gave up 0 bases, with 8 bases separating them.

The sample holds many counts of this clonotype. V usage is TRBV6-6 and J usage is TRBJ2-1; D may correspond to TRBD1 or TRBD2 (6 bases each). Looked up from germline, CDR1 is MNHNY and CDR2 is SVGAGI (reference sequence). Trimming stripped 8 bases from V and 5 bases from J, with 10 bases between. CDR3 size: 12 residues. This chain's CDR3 is CASGGLNNEQFF. The CDR3 DNA reads as TGTGCCAGCGGGGGGCTAAACAATGAGCAGTTCTTC.

There are many counts of this clonotype. J is TRBJ2-2 and V is TRBV7-3; D possibly corresponds to TRBD2 (6 bases). V lost 4 bases and J lost 1, with 19 bases in between. In germline, CDR1 is SGHTA, CDR2 FQGTGA. This CDR3 has 18 residues. The CDR3 DNA is TGTGCCAGCAGCTCCACTCGGATGGCGGGGATGAACACCGGGGAGCTGTTTTTT. Translation: CASSSTRMAGMNTGELFF.

This clonotype has at least ten counts. This chain uses TRBV11-1 with TRBJ2-2, with D unresolved. CDR1 and CDR2 from the germline V gene are SGHAT and FQDESV (reference sequence). CDR3 length equals 14 residues. The germline V and J ends were trimmed by 2 bases and 6 bases, with 10 bases remaining between them. As DNA, the CDR3 is TGTGCCAGCAGCTTAAGGCCATCGGCCGGGGAGCTGTTTTTT. Translation: CASSLRPSAGELFF. The variable domain in full, with the rest retrieved from reference TRBV11-1 and TRBJ2-2, is EAEVAQSPRYKITEKSQAVAFWCDPISGHATLYWYRQILGQGPELLVQFQDESVVDDSQLPKDRFSAERLKGVDSTLKIQPAELGDSAMYLCASSLRPSAGELFFGEGSRLTVL.

This clonotype was recorded at least ten times. This chain links TRBV5-1 with TRBJ2-1, with D tentatively TRBD2 (6 bases). The CDR3 extends over 18 amino acids. CDR1 is SGHRS and CDR2 is YFSETQ in the germline V gene. The V gene lost 0 bases and the J gene lost 0 bases, with 16 bases spanning the gap. This CDR3 reads CASSLAGVRRGSYNEQFF. The CDR3 DNA sequence: TGCGCCAGCAGCTTGGCCGGGGTAAGGCGGGGCTCCTACAATGAGCAGTTCTTC.

The table lists this clonotype with many counts. The V call is TRBV7-3, the J call TRBJ2-2, with 7 nucleotides matching TRBD2. Germline CDR1 reads SGHTA; CDR2 reads FQGTGA. Trimming removed 1 base from V and 3 bases from J; junction bases left unmatched: 14. This CDR3 has 19 residues. The CDR3 sequence is CASSLIPGGEGRDTGELFF. CDR3 DNA: TGTGCCAGCAGCTTAATCCCTGGCGGAGAGGGGAGGGACACCGGGGAGCTGTTTTTT.

This clonotype was found many times. The gene calls are TRBV7-9 and TRBJ1-1; no definite D call. The CDR3 extends over 13 amino acids. Germline values: CDR1 SEHNR, CDR2 FQNEAQ (reference sequence). V was shortened by 1 base and J by 4 bases, with 7 bases between the two germline ends. CDR3 loop: CASSLEAGTEAFF. For the CDR3, the DNA is TGTGCCAGCAGCTTAGAAGCGGGCACTGAAGCTTTCTTT. Drawing the rest from reference TRBV7-9 and TRBJ1-1, the complete variable domain is DTGVSQNPRHKITKRGQNVTFRCDPISEHNRLYWYRQTLGQGPEFLTYFQNEAQLEKSRLLSDRFSAERPKGSFSTLEIQRTEQGDSAMYLCASSLEAGTEAFFGQGTRLTVV.

The sample holds many counts of this clonotype. This chain joins TRBV6-6 and TRBJ2-5, with D hard to call. CDR1 is MNHNY and CDR2 is SVGAGI in the germline V gene (reference sequence). V was pared by 6 bases and J by 5 bases, with 13 bases between. CDR3 length equals 13 residues. In nucleotides, the CDR3 is TGTGCCAGCAGCCCCCTGGGTCGGGAGACCCAGTACTTC. Its protein is CASSPLGRETQYF.

The CDR3 DNA sequence: TGCAGTGCCACGCGACGGACGACGAGCCCCTACGAGCAGTACTTC. Encoded protein: CSATRRTTSPYEQYF. The gene calls are TRBV20-1 and TRBJ2-7; D gene uncertain. V lost 6 bases and J 2 bases, leaving 20 bases between the germline ends. The CDR3 loop spans 15 amino acids. Germline V CDR1 and CDR2: DFQATT, SNEGSKA (reference sequence).

This clonotype was recorded many times. The chain links TRBV20-1 to TRBJ2-7; 7 bases are a match to TRBD1. Trimming removed 1 base from V and 7 bases from J; junction bases left unmatched: 16. From germline, CDR1 is DFQATT and CDR2 SNEGSKA (reference sequence). The length of the CDR3 is 16 residues. CDR3 coding DNA: TGCAGTGCTAGAGTTATCAAGACAGGGCCCCTGGGGGAGCAGTACTTC. The encoded protein is CSARVIKTGPLGEQYF.

In this sample, this clonotype turned up many times. V usage is TRBV18 and J usage is TRBJ2-2; D possibly corresponds to TRBD2 (6 bases). Per the germline V gene, CDR1 is KGHSH and CDR2 is LQKENI. V dropped 0 bases and J dropped 4 bases, with 18 bases sitting between them. This CDR3 has 18 residues. In DNA, the CDR3 is TGTGCCAGCTCACCACCGTTCTCCACCACTAGCATCACCGGGGAGCTGTTTTTT. This sequence encodes CASSPPFSTTSITGELFF.

This chain links TRBV7-3 with TRBJ2-7, with 8 positions matching TRBD2. Trimming removed 4 bases from V and 6 bases from J; junction bases left unmatched: 8. Per the germline V gene, CDR1 is SGHTA and CDR2 is FQGTGA. The CDR3 covers 14 residues. The CDR3 sequence: CASSSTGLGSEQYF. The CDR3 DNA sequence: TGTGCCAGCAGCTCCACGGGACTAGGGAGCGAGCAGTACTTC.

This clonotype was found once. The rearrangement uses TRBV20-1 and TRBJ2-3, with 10 positions matching TRBD2. CDR3 length equals 16 residues. Germline V gene data show CDR1 as DFQATT and CDR2 as SNEGSKA (reference sequence). The CDR3 DNA is TGCTGCGCTAGAGGCCGGAGCGGGAGGGCCGAAAATACGCAGTATTTT. This gives the protein CCARGRSGRAENTQYF.